This entry features one T cell receptor (beta chain) sequence. Its antigen is as yet unknown. The sample belongs to a study of T cell responses to AZD1222 COVID-19 vaccine. Here immunoSEQ multiplex PCR was the method, and the copy in TCRdb shows in-frame clones only, minus some. The sample lists some 120,000 clones; about 89% were seen once. General study results and limits: Donors in the cohort were predominantly white British and more often female, and clonal diversity was possibly underestimated. Unmutated regions of variants are reportedly targeted by nearly half of spike-specific TCRs. Sampling captured repertoires only after the peak T cell response.

The CDR3 loop spans 15 amino acids. Per the germline V gene, CDR1 is MNHEY and CDR2 is SMNVEV (reference sequence). After removal of 5 bases from V and 0 bases from J, the junction contained 4 bases not matched to a gene. The specimen comprised peripheral blood, sampled on day 0 of MenACWY control vaccination. The rearrangement uses TRBV27 and TRBJ1-5, with 7 bases lining up with TRBD1. The receptor's source is an adult in good health. Written as DNA, the CDR3 is TGTGCCAGCAGTCTAGGGGACAGTAGCAATCAGCCCCAGCATTTT. Its translation: CASSLGDSSNQPQHF.